The 16 T cell receptor beta chains presented below share a single source sample, sequenced in a study of T cells in Graves' hyperthyroidism and ophthalmopathy. RNA transcripts provided the source from which TCR beta CDR3 regions were amplified. With the HTBI primer set, the TCR CDR3 went through a first round of RT-PCR. TCRdb itself ran the multiplex PCR reads through MiXCR, one entry per CDR3 protein. The table shows 340,000 or so distinct CDR3 sequences, with 18% occurring only once. The sample taken for sequencing was blood. The receptors here all came from a woman between 50 and 59 years old with Graves' hyperthyroidism.

This clonotype was observed many times. This chain uses TRBV3-1 with TRBJ2-7; D gene uncertain. The V and J ends lost 3 bases and 2 bases respectively, with 5 bases between them. CDR3 size: 12 residues. Per germline, CDR1 LGHDT and CDR2 YNNKEL (reference sequence). CDR3 in amino acids: CASSHETYEQYF. The CDR3 DNA is TGTGCCAGCAGCCATGAAACCTACGAGCAGTACTTC.

The chain carries TRBV5-1 and TRBJ2-5; D might be TRBD2 (6 bases). Germline V gene data show CDR1 as SGHRS and CDR2 as YFSETQ. The CDR3 extends over 15 amino acids. Trimming shortened V by 4 bases and J by 5 bases, and 18 bases separated the two germline ends. The CDR3, as DNA: TGCGCCAGCAGCCCCGGCGGGGCGGGCCGGGAGACCCAGTACTTC. It yields the protein CASSPGGAGRETQYF.

This clonotype was observed a handful of times. The chain carries TRBV29-1 and TRBJ2-3; 7 nucleotides agree with TRBD1. V shed 4 bases, J shed 4 bases, and the junction held 8 bases outside the gene matches. The CDR3 consists of 14 residues. In germline, CDR1 is SQVTM, CDR2 ANQGSEA. In nucleotides, the CDR3 is TGCAGCGTTGCGGACAGGTCTGGCTCAGATACGCAGTATTTT. It encodes CSVADRSGSDTQYF.

CDR3: CASSFFASGTDTQYF. The CDR3, as DNA: TGTGCCAGCAGTTTCTTTGCCTCAGGCACAGATACGCAGTATTTT. The rearrangement joins TRBV12-3 or TRBV12-4 to TRBJ2-3; D is unresolved. The CDR3 runs to 15 residues. The V end was cut by 3 bases, the J end by 1 base, with 11 bases between.

The chain is built from TRBV27 and TRBJ1-5; no clear D gene. The CDR3 loop spans 15 amino acids. Trimming shortened V by 3 bases and J by 6 bases, and 15 bases separated the two germline ends. Germline CDR1 is MNHEY and CDR2 is SMNVEV (reference sequence). This CDR3 reads CASSFGGVLGQPQHF. DNA for the CDR3: TGTGCCAGCAGTTTTGGCGGGGTTTTGGGTCAGCCCCAGCATTTT.

This clonotype was observed many times. The CDR3 coding sequence is TGTGCCAGCAGTTTAAGGGGCTATGGCTACACCTTC. Its protein product is CASSLRGYGYTF. This sequence joins TRBV28 and TRBJ1-2; possible D gene TRBD1, 5 bases. CDR1 is MDHEN and CDR2 is SYDVKM in the germline V gene. This CDR3 comprises 12 residues. The V gene lost 2 bases and the J gene lost 4 bases, with 5 bases spanning the gap.

This clonotype appeared many times. The chain recombines TRBV2 with TRBJ1-2; a possible D gene is TRBD1 (5 bases). The germline CDR1 and CDR2 sequences are SNHLY and FYNNEI. V was pared by 5 bases and J by 7 bases, with 17 bases between. The CDR3 runs to 14 residues. CDR3 amino acids: CASSPFIGGSGYTF. As DNA, the CDR3 is TGTGCCAGCAGTCCCTTTATTGGGGGGTCTGGCTACACCTTC.

A single count supports this clonotype. The CDR3 reads CASREAGDSYEQYF. The CDR3 bases are TGTGCCAGCCGGGAAGCGGGGGACTCCTACGAGCAGTACTTC. The chain combines TRBV6-1 with TRBJ2-7; TRBD2 matches at 8 bases. The CDR3 loop spans 14 amino acids. Germline trimming cut 8 bases from V and 0 bases from J; bases unmatched to any gene: 6. Germline V lookup: CDR1 MNHNS, CDR2 SASEGT.

This clonotype was counted a few times. V is TRBV7-9 and J is TRBJ2-7; D not certain. Germline assignment: CDR1 SEHNR and CDR2 FQNEAQ (reference sequence). Trimming shortened V by 5 bases and J by 0 bases, and 11 bases separated the two germline ends. The CDR3 totals 14 residues. This CDR3 is CASSGVGSSYEQYF. The CDR3, as DNA: TGTGCCAGCAGCGGCGTGGGCAGCTCCTACGAGCAGTACTTC.

This clonotype appeared a few times. This sequence joins TRBV9 and TRBJ2-2; the match to TRBD2 covers 10 bases. The CDR3 is 17 residues long. CDR1 and CDR2 (germline): SGDLS, YYNGEE. Trimming took 0 bases from V and 7 from J; bases not matched to a gene: 9. CDR3 residues: CASSVGWASGSYGELFF. The CDR3 DNA is TGTGCCAGCAGCGTAGGCTGGGCTAGCGGGAGTTACGGGGAGCTGTTTTTT.

Ten or more counts support this clonotype. CDR3 DNA sequence: TGTGCCAGCAGTCCCTTAACGGGGAACACTGAAGCTTTCTTT. Amino acid sequence: CASSPLTGNTEAFF. V and J are TRBV28 and TRBJ1-1; D gene ambiguous. CDR3 length: 14 residues. V was cut by 5 bases and J by 1 base, with 11 bases left in between. The germline CDR1 and CDR2 sequences are MDHEN and SYDVKM.

This clonotype was observed many times. This chain uses TRBV18 with TRBJ2-3; 7 nucleotides line up with TRBD2. With V trimmed by 4 bases and J by 4 bases, 5 bases remained unmatched. CDR1 is KGHSH, CDR2 LQKENI, per germline. The CDR3 spans 14 residues. This CDR3 reads CASSLTSVADTQYF. CDR3 nucleotide sequence: TGTGCCAGCTCACTCACTAGCGTCGCAGATACGCAGTATTTT.

The chain recombines TRBV9 with TRBJ1-3, with D possibly matching TRBD1 (5 bases). Trimming cost V 4 bases and J 4 bases, with 18 bases left between them. The length of the CDR3 is 16 residues. The germline V gene has CDR1 SGDLS and CDR2 YYNGEE. The CDR3 nucleotides are TGTGCCAGCAGCCAAGGGGTCCAGGGTGAAGGAAACACCATATATTTT. Residues: CASSQGVQGEGNTIYF.

At least ten counts were recorded for this clonotype. The chain links TRBV28 to TRBJ1-6; 8 bases line up with TRBD1. Germline CDR1 reads MDHEN; CDR2 reads SYDVKM. The CDR3 has 15 amino acids. The ends lost 8 bases at V and 10 bases at J; junction bases unmatched: 13. CDR3 amino acids: CASGLQGEVRSPLHF. CDR3 in DNA: TGTGCCAGCGGACTACAGGGGGAGGTTCGGTCACCCCTCCACTTT.

Comment on this clonotype: A read error may produce the germline difference seen at one junction end. This sequence joins TRBV18 and TRBJ2-7; 7 bases align to TRBD2. Germline CDR1 is KGHSH and CDR2 is LQKENI. The CDR3 spans 14 residues. The CDR3 loop is CASSSGASSYGQYF. DNA of the CDR3: TGTGCCAGCTCAAGCGGGGCGAGCTCCTACGGGCAGTACTTC.

This clonotype was seen many times. The chain combines TRBV5-6 with TRBJ1-5; no clear D gene. V was trimmed by 1 base and J by 1 base, leaving 12 bases between them. The CDR3 extends over 16 amino acids. Per the germline V gene, CDR1 is SGHDT and CDR2 is YYEEEE. The CDR3 DNA reads TGTGCCAGCAGCTTGAACGGGGAGTGGAGCAATCAGCCCCAGCATTTT. The encoded protein is CASSLNGEWSNQPQHF. Complete variable domain (other parts from reference TRBV5-6 and TRBJ1-5): DAGVTQSPTHLIKTRGQQVTLRCSPKSGHDTVSWYQQALGQGPQFIFQYYEEEERQRGNFPDRFSGHQFPNYSSELNVNALLLGDSALYLCASSLNGEWSNQPQHFGDGTRLSIL.